Below are 21 T cell receptor beta chains sequenced from a single sample in a study of CD8+CD57+ T cells in acquired aplastic anemia. The use of genomic DNA as template underpinned the TCR beta VDJ and CDR3 profiling. TCRdb independently ran MiXCR on the reads; one entry per CDR3 protein. This repertoire shows around 190,000 distinct CDR3 sequences, around 60% found once; its top ten account for less than 30%. The sample was sorted CD4+, CD8+, or CD8+CD57+ T cells (not recorded which) from PBMCs. The receptors derive from a human donor in good health.

The rearrangement uses TRBV7-9 and TRBJ2-1; 12 bases agree with TRBD2. The germline CDR1 and CDR2 sequences are SEHNR and FQNEAQ (reference sequence). CDR3 length: 16 residues. J lost 8 bases, V lost 7 bases, and 12 bases had no gene match. For the CDR3, the DNA is TGTGCCAGCACCTATCTTGTGGCTAGCGGGAGGGATGAGCAGTTCTTC. Translating gives CASTYLVASGRDEQFF.

CDR3 amino acids: CASSHSYDRGQDTQYF. DNA of the CDR3: TGTGCCAGCAGTCATAGTTACGACAGGGGGCAAGATACGCAGTATTTT. This chain connects TRBV2 to TRBJ2-3, with 10 bases that match TRBD1. Trimming removed 5 bases from V and 5 bases from J; junction bases left unmatched: 10. This CDR3 spans 16 amino acids. CDR1 and CDR2 from the germline V gene are SNHLY and FYNNEI. Variable domain in full (rest from reference TRBV2 and TRBJ2-3): EPEVTQTPSHQVTQMGQEVILRCVPISNHLYFYWYRQILGQKVEFLVSFYNNEISEKSEIFDDQFSVERPDGSNFTLKIRSTKLEDSAMYFCASSHSYDRGQDTQYFGPGTRLTVL.

This clonotype was counted once. The chain links TRBV6-5 to TRBJ2-5; the D gene could be TRBD1 or TRBD2 (5 bases each). Trimming removed 6 bases at V and 5 bases at J, with 10 bases between. Germline loops: CDR1 MNHEY, CDR2 SVGAGI. The CDR3 sequence is 12 residues long. The CDR3 loop is CASSGAGETQYF. The CDR3 nucleotides read TGTGCCAGCAGCGGGGCTGGGGAGACCCAGTACTTC.

The chain recombines TRBV20-1 with TRBJ2-7; TRBD2 matches at 13 bases. The CDR3 spans 16 residues. V lost 4 bases to trimming and J lost 5 bases; unmatched junction nucleotides: 11. The germline V gene encodes CDR1 DFQATT and CDR2 SNEGSKA (reference sequence). As DNA, the CDR3 is TGCAGTGCTACGACGACTAGCGGGGGGCTTTTCGACGAGCAGTACTTC. It specifies CSATTTSGGLFDEQYF.

The J gene is TRBJ2-3, the V gene TRBV29-1; D unclear. In germline, CDR1 is SQVTM, CDR2 ANQGSEA. CDR3 size: 18 residues. Trimming shortened V by 7 bases and J by 2 bases, and 28 bases separated the two germline ends. The CDR3 nucleotides read TGCAGCGCGGTCGACTCAGGCGGCGACACTGAAGACACAGATACGCAGTATTTT. It codes for CSAVDSGGDTEDTDTQYF.

J is TRBJ2-2 and V is TRBV29-1, with a possible D match to TRBD2 (6 bases). The CDR3 is made up of 15 amino acids. The ends were cut back, 2 bases at V and 1 base at J, with 11 bases in the middle. The germline CDR1 and CDR2 sequences are SQVTM and ANQGSEA. The CDR3: CSVERAGLNTGELFF. CDR3 bases: TGCAGCGTTGAAAGGGCGGGGTTGAACACCGGGGAGCTGTTTTTT.

V is TRBV9 and J is TRBJ2-5; D may correspond to TRBD1 or TRBD2 (5 bases each). V lost 4 bases to trimming and J lost 5 bases, with 15 bases between them. The CDR3 runs to 14 residues. Per germline, CDR1 SGDLS and CDR2 YYNGEE. The CDR3 sequence is CASSQRSQGETQYF. The CDR3 nucleotides read TGTGCCAGCAGCCAGCGGTCTCAGGGCGAGACCCAGTACTTC.

Ten or more counts support this clonotype. V gene TRBV9 combines with J gene TRBJ1-6, with 8 bases lining up with TRBD1. Trimming at V came to 4 bases and at J to 9 bases, leaving 9 bases not matched to a gene. The CDR3 sequence is 15 residues long. In germline, CDR1 is SGDLS, CDR2 YYNGEE. CDR3 region: CASSFGQGRFSPLHF. The CDR3 nucleotides read TGTGCCAGCAGCTTCGGACAGGGACGATTTTCACCCCTCCACTTT.

This chain links TRBV24-1 with TRBJ2-2, with 9 bases aligning to TRBD2. This CDR3 spans 15 amino acids. Germline CDR1 reads KGHDR; CDR2 reads SFDVKD. The V segment lost 1 base and the J segment 6 bases; nucleotides outside the gene matches: 2. As DNA, the CDR3 is TGTGCCACCAGTGATTTTGGCGGGGGGGCCGGGGAGCTGTTTTTT. Translation gives CATSDFGGGAGELFF.

This rearrangement joins TRBV19 to TRBJ2-3; the match to TRBD1 covers 8 bases. CDR1 and CDR2 from the germline V gene are LNHDA and SQIVND (reference sequence). Unmatched junction bases numbered 5, after V lost 6 bases and J lost 0 bases. The CDR3 is 15 residues long. The CDR3 reads CASRPTGASTDTQYF. As DNA, the CDR3 is TGTGCCAGTAGGCCGACAGGGGCGAGCACAGATACGCAGTATTTT.

This clonotype appeared a single time. The J gene is TRBJ2-2, the V gene TRBV5-4; 12 nucleotides agree with TRBD2. Germline V CDR1 and CDR2: SGHNT, YYREEE (reference sequence). Trimming took 3 bases from V and 7 from J; bases not matched to a gene: 10. The CDR3 extends over 17 amino acids. CDR3 DNA sequence: TGTGCCAGCAGCTCCCCTAGCGGGAGGGCCCGAAGCGGGGAGCTGTTTTTT. Its protein is CASSSPSGRARSGELFF.

The chain has TRBV20-1 and TRBJ1-5; 7 nucleotides agree with TRBD1. The CDR3 is made up of 13 amino acids. Germline-derived CDR1 and CDR2 are DFQATT and SNEGSKA (reference sequence). V shed 3 bases, J shed 4 bases, and the junction held 3 bases outside the gene matches. The CDR3 DNA reads as TGCAGTGCTAGGTGGGACAGAAATCAGCCCCAGCATTTT. It yields the protein CSARWDRNQPQHF.

This clonotype was observed many times. V is TRBV6-6 and J is TRBJ1-2, with D possibly matching TRBD1 (6 bases). Germline assignment: CDR1 MNHNY and CDR2 SVGAGI (reference sequence). V gave up 7 bases and J gave up 6 bases, with 24 bases separating them. The CDR3 length is 16 residues. The CDR3 spells CASIFSLATGIDGYTF. The CDR3 coding sequence is TGTGCCAGCATTTTTTCCCTAGCTACAGGGATTGATGGCTACACCTTC.

V usage is TRBV7-2 and J usage is TRBJ2-1; D is perhaps TRBD1 (5 bases). This CDR3 has 17 residues. Trimming removed 3 bases at V and 6 bases at J, with 21 bases between. Per germline, CDR1 SGHTA and CDR2 FQGNSA. DNA of the CDR3: TGTGCCAGCAGCTTGGGCAACAGGTGGCAGTGGGGCAATGAGCAGTTCTTC. Protein product: CASSLGNRWQWGNEQFF.

This clonotype appeared many times. V is TRBV15 and J is TRBJ2-5; D remains ambiguous. This CDR3 contains 12 residues. Trimming left V 0 bases short and J 6 bases short, with 5 bases between. CDR1 is LNHNV and CDR2 is YYDKDF in the germline V gene (reference sequence). Here the CDR3 reads CATSRDPQTQYF. DNA for the CDR3: TGTGCCACCAGCAGAGATCCGCAGACCCAGTACTTC.

This chain's CDR3 is CASSILISGTEAFF. Here the CDR3 DNA reads TGTGCCAGTAGTATTTTGATCAGCGGCACTGAAGCTTTCTTT. The gene calls are TRBV19 and TRBJ1-1; no clear D gene. Germline CDR1 and CDR2: LNHDA and SQIVND (reference sequence). V was cut by 3 bases and J by 4 bases, with 12 bases left in between. This CDR3 contains 14 residues.

This clonotype has a count of ten or more. V gene TRBV5-1 combines with J gene TRBJ2-7; tentative D call: TRBD2 (5 bases). The CDR3 is 13 residues long. Trimming removed 7 bases from V and 3 bases from J, with 14 bases in between. Germline lookup yields CDR1 SGHRS and CDR2 YFSETQ. CDR3 sequence reads: CASHALADYEQYF. The DNA of the CDR3 is TGCGCCAGCCACGCGCTAGCAGACTACGAGCAGTACTTC.

The gene calls are TRBV9 and TRBJ2-7, with D hard to call. CDR3 size: 11 residues. V was trimmed by 4 bases and J by 5 bases, leaving 7 bases between them. Germline CDR1 is SGDLS and CDR2 is YYNGEE. CDR3 amino acids: CASSTDDEQYF. The CDR3 nucleotides read TGTGCCAGCAGCACCGACGACGAGCAGTACTTC.

V usage is TRBV12-3 or TRBV12-4 and J usage is TRBJ1-2; no clear D gene. This CDR3 region has 12 residues. Between the trimmed V and J ends, which lost 5 bases and 5 bases, there was a span of 9 bases. The DNA of the CDR3 is TGTGCCAGCAGTAACACGGGTTATGGCTACACCTTC. This gives the protein CASSNTGYGYTF.

For the CDR3, the DNA is TGCGCCAGCAGCTTGGGGACAGGGGATGAAGCTTTCTTT. As protein: CASSLGTGDEAFF. The rearrangement uses TRBV5-1 and TRBJ1-1, with 9 bases matching TRBD1. After removal of 0 bases from V and 7 bases from J, the junction contained 1 base not matched to a gene. Per the germline V gene, CDR1 is SGHRS and CDR2 is YFSETQ. The CDR3 runs to 13 residues. Full variable domain (rest looked up from reference TRBV5-1 and TRBJ1-1): KAGVTQTPRYLIKTRGQQVTLSCSPISGHRSVSWYQQTPGQGLQFLFEYFSETQRNKGNFPGRFSGRQFSNSRSEMNVSTLELGDSALYLCASSLGTGDEAFFGQGTRLTVV.

The chain has TRBV20-1 and TRBJ2-7, with 9 bases fitting TRBD1. V lost 0 bases and J lost 3; bases outside the gene matches: 9. The CDR3 is 16 amino acids. Per the germline V gene, CDR1 is DFQATT and CDR2 is SNEGSKA (reference sequence). Here the CDR3 reads CSARDRDRAPVYEQYF. In nucleotides, the CDR3 is TGCAGTGCTAGAGATAGGGACAGGGCGCCCGTCTACGAGCAGTACTTC.